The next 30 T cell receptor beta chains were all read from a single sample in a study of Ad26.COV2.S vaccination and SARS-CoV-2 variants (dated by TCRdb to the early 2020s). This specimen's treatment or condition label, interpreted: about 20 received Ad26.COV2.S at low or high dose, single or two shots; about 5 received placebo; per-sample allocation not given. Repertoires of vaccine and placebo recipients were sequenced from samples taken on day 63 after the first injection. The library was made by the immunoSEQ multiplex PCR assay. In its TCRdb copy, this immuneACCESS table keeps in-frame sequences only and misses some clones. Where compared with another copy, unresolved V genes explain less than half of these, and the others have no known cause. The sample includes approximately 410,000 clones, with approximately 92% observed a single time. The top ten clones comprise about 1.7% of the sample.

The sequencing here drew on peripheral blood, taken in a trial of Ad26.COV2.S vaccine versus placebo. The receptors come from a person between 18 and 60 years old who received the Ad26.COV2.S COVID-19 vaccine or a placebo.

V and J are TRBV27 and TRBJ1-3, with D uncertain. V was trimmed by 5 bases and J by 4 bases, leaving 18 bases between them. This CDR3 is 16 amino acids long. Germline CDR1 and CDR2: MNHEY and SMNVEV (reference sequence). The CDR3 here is CASSARVKGSGNTIYF. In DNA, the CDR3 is TGTGCCAGCAGTGCACGCGTAAAGGGTTCAGGAAACACCATATATTTT.

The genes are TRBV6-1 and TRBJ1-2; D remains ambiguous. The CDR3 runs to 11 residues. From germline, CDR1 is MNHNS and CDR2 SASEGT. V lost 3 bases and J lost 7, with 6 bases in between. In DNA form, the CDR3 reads TGTGCCAGCAGTGATTTCTTTGGCTACACCTTC. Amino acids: CASSDFFGYTF.

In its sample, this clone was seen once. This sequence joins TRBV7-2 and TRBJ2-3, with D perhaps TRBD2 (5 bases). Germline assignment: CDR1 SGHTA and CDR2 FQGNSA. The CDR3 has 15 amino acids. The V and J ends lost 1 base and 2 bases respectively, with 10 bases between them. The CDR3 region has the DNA TGTGCCAGCAGCTTAGTGACGGGGAACACAGATACGCAGTATTTT. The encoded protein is CASSLVTGNTDTQYF.

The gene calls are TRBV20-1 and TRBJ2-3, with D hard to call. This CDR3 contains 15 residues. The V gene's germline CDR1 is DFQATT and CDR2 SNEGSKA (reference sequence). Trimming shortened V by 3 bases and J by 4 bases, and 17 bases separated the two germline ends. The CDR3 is CSASLTGVVPDTQYF. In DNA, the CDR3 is TGCAGTGCTAGTCTAACTGGGGTAGTTCCAGATACGCAGTATTTT.

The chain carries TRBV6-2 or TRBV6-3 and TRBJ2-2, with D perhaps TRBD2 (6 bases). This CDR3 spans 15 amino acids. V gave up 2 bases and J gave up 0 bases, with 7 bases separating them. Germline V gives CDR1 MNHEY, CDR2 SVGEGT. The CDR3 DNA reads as TGTGCCAGCAGTTACGGGACTGCGAACACCGGGGAGCTGTTTTTT. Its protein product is CASSYGTANTGELFF.

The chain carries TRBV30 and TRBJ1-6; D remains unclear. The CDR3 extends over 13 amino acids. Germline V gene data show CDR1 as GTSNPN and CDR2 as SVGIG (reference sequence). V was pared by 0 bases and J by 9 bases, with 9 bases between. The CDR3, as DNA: TGTGCCTGGAGTGTACGAACAGTTTCACCCCTCCACTTT. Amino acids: CAWSVRTVSPLHF.

The CDR3 DNA sequence: TGTGCCAGCATCTCTGGCTACGGGGATGAGCAGTTCTTC. This gives the protein CASISGYGDEQFF. This chain joins TRBV7-9 and TRBJ2-1, with D possibly TRBD2 on 5 matching bases. The CDR3 spans 13 residues. The ends were cut back, 7 bases at V and 8 bases at J, with 15 bases in the middle. Germline CDR1 SEHNR, CDR2 FQNEAQ (reference sequence).

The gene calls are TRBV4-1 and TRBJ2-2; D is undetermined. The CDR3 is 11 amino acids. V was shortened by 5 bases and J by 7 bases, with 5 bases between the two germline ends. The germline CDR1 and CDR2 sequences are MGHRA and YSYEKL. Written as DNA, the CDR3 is TGCGCCAGCAGCGATAACGGGGAGCTGTTTTTT. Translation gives CASSDNGELFF.

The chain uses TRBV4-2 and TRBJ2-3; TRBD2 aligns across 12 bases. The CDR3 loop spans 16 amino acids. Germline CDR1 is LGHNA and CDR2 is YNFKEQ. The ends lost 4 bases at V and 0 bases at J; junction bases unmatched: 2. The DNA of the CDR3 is TGTGCCAGCAGCCCGCTAGCGGGGGGGAGCACAGATACGCAGTATTTT. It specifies CASSPLAGGSTDTQYF.

As DNA, the CDR3 is TGTGCCATCAGCGGATTGAACACTGAAGCTTTCTTT. This translates into CAISGLNTEAFF. The chain joins TRBV10-3 to TRBJ1-1, with D unclear. The CDR3 sequence is 12 residues long. V was clipped by 6 bases and J by 0 bases, with 5 bases between them. CDR1 is ENHRY and CDR2 is SYGVKD in the germline V gene.

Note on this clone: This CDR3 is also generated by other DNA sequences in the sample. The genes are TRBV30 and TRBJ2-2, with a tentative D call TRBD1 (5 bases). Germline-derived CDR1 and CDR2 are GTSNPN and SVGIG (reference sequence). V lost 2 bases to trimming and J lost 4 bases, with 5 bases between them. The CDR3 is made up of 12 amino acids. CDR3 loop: CAWSRGTGELFF. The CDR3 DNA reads TGTGCCTGGAGTAGGGGCACCGGGGAGCTGTTTTTT.

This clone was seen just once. CDR3 coding DNA: TGTGCCAGCAGTTTATCGACCCCTCAAGGGGGCTACGAGCAGTACTTC. It yields the protein CASSLSTPQGGYEQYF. The V and J genes are TRBV27 and TRBJ2-7; tentative D call: TRBD1 (6 bases). The V gene's germline CDR1 is MNHEY and CDR2 SMNVEV (reference sequence). This CDR3 comprises 16 residues. Trimming removed 0 bases at V and 3 bases at J, with 15 bases between.

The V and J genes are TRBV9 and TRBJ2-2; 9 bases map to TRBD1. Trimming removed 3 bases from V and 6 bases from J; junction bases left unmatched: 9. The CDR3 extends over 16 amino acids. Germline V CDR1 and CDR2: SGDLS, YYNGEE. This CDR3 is CASSAGTGLVSGELFF. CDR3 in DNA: TGTGCCAGCAGCGCGGGGACAGGGTTGGTTTCCGGGGAGCTGTTTTTT. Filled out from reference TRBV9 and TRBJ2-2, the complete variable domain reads DSGVTQTPKHLITATGQRVTLRCSPRSGDLSVYWYQQSLDQGLQFLIQYYNGEERAKGNILERFSAQQFPDLHSELNLSSLELGDSALYFCASSAGTGLVSGELFFGEGSRLTVL.

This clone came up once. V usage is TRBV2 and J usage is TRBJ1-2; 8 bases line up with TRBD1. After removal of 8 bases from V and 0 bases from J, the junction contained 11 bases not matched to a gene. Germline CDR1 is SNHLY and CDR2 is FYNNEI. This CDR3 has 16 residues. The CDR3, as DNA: TGTGCCAGCCAGACAGGGGTATCGTGGGCTAACTATGGCTACACCTTC. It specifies CASQTGVSWANYGYTF.

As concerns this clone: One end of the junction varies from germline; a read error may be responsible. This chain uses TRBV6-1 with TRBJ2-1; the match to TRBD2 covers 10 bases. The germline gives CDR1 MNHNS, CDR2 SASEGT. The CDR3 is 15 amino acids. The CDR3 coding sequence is TGTGCCAGCAGAGAAGCGGGGGGGGCATACAATGAGCAGTTCTTC. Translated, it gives CASREAGGAYNEQFF.

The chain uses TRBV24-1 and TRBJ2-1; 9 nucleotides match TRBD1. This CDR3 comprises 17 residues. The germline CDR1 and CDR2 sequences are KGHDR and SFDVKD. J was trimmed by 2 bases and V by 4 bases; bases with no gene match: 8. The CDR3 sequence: CATSDVGQGSTYNEQFF. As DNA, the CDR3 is TGTGCCACCAGTGACGTGGGACAGGGATCGACCTACAATGAGCAGTTCTTC.

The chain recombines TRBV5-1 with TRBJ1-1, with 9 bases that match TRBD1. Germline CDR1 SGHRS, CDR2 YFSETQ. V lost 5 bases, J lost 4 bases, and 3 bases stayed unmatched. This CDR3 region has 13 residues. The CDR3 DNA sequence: TGCGCCAGCAGTCCGGGACAGGGCACTGAAGCTTTCTTT. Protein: CASSPGQGTEAFF.

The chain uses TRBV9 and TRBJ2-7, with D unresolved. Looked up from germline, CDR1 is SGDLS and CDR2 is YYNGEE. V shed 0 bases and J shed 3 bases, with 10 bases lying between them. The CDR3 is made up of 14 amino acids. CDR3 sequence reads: CASSVDLGNYEQYF. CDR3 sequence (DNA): TGTGCCAGCAGCGTAGACTTAGGTAACTACGAGCAGTACTTC.

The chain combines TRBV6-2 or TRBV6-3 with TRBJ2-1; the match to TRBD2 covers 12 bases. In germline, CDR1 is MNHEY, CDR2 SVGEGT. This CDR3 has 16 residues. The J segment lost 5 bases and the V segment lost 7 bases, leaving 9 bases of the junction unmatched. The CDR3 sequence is CASTPRRLAGDNEQFF. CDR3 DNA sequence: TGTGCCAGCACCCCGCGGAGACTAGCGGGGGACAATGAGCAGTTCTTC.

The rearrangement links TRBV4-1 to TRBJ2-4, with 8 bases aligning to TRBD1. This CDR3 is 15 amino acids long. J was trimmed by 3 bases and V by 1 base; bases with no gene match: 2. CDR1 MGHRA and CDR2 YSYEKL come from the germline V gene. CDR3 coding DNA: TGCGCCAGCAGCCAAGGGACAGGGAGCAAAAACATTCAGTACTTC. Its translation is CASSQGTGSKNIQYF.

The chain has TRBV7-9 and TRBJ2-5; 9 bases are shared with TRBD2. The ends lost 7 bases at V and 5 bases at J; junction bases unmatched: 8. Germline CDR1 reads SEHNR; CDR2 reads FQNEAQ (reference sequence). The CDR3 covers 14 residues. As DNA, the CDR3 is TGTGCCAGCAACTCCGCGGGAGGGGGGGAGACCCAGTACTTC. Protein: CASNSAGGGETQYF.

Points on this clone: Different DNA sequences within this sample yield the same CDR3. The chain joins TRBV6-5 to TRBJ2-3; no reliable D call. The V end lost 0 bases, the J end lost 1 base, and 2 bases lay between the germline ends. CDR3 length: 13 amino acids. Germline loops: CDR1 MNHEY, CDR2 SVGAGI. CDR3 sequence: CASSYSGTDTQYF. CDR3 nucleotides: TGTGCCAGCAGTTACTCCGGCACAGATACGCAGTATTTT.

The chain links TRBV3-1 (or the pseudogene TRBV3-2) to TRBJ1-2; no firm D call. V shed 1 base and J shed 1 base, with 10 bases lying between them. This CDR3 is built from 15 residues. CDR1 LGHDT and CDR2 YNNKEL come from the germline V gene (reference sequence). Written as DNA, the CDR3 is TGTGCCAGCAGCCAAGTCGGCAGAGTTAACTATGGCTACACCTTC. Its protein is CASSQVGRVNYGYTF.

CDR3 in amino acids: CASSQSGTGAYEQYF. DNA of the CDR3: TGTGCCAGCAGCCAATCGGGTACGGGGGCTTACGAGCAGTACTTC. The V call is TRBV3-1 (or the pseudogene TRBV3-2), the J call TRBJ2-7; tentatively, D is TRBD1 or TRBD2 (6 bases each). This CDR3 spans 15 amino acids. Trimming pared 2 bases from V and 4 bases from J, leaving 15 bases between. Germline values: CDR1 LGHDT, CDR2 YNNKEL (reference sequence).

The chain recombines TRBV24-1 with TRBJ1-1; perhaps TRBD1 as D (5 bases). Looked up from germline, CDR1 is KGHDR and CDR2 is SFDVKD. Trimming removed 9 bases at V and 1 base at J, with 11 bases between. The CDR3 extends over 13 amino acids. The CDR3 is CATGKTGNTEAFF. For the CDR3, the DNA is TGTGCCACCGGCAAAACAGGGAACACTGAAGCTTTCTTT.

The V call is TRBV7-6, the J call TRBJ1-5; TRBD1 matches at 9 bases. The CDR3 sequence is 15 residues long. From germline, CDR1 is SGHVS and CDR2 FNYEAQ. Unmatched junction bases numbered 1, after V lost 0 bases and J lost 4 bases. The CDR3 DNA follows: TGTGCCAGCAGCTTAGCGGGGACAGGGAATCAGCCCCAGCATTTT. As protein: CASSLAGTGNQPQHF. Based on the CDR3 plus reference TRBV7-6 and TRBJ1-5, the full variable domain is GAGVSQSPRYKVTKRGQDVALRCDPISGHVSLYWYRQALGQGPEFLTYFNYEAQQDKSGLPNDRFSAERPEGSISTLTIQRTEQRDSAMYRCASSLAGTGNQPQHFGDGTRLSIL.

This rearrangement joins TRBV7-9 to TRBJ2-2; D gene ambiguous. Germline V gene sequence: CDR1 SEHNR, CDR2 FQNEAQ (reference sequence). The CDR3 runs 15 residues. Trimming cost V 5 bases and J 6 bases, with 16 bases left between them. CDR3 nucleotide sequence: TGTGCCAGCAGCGGACCTAAACGGGTTGCCGGGGAGCTGTTTTTT. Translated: CASSGPKRVAGELFF. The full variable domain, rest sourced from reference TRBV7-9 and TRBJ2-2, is DTGVSQNPRHKITKRGQNVTFRCDPISEHNRLYWYRQTLGQGPEFLTYFQNEAQLEKSRLLSDRFSAERPKGSFSTLEIQRTEQGDSAMYLCASSGPKRVAGELFFGEGSRLTVL.

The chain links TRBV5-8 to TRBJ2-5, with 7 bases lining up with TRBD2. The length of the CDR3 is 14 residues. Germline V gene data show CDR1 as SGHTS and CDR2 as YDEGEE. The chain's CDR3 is CAGVMVAGQETQYF. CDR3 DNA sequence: TGTGCGGGGGTTATGGTAGCGGGCCAAGAGACCCAGTACTTC.

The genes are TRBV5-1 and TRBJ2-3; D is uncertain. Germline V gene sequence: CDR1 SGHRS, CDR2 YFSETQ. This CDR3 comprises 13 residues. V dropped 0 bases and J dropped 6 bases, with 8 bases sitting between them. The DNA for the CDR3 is TGCGCCAGCAGCTTGGTCATATCGGATACGCAGTATTTT. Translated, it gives CASSLVISDTQYF. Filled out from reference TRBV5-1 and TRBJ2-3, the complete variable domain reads KAGVTQTPRYLIKTRGQQVTLSCSPISGHRSVSWYQQTPGQGLQFLFEYFSETQRNKGNFPGRFSGRQFSNSRSEMNVSTLELGDSALYLCASSLVISDTQYFGPGTRLTVL.

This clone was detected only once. Here the CDR3 reads CASSFGGLGTEAFF. CDR3 nucleotides: TGTGCCAGCAGTTTCGGGGGGCTGGGCACTGAAGCTTTCTTT. The V gene is TRBV27, the J gene TRBJ1-1, with D possibly matching TRBD1 (6 bases). Germline CDR1 MNHEY, CDR2 SMNVEV (reference sequence). Trimming removed 3 bases at V and 4 bases at J, with 12 bases between. There are 14 residues in the CDR3.